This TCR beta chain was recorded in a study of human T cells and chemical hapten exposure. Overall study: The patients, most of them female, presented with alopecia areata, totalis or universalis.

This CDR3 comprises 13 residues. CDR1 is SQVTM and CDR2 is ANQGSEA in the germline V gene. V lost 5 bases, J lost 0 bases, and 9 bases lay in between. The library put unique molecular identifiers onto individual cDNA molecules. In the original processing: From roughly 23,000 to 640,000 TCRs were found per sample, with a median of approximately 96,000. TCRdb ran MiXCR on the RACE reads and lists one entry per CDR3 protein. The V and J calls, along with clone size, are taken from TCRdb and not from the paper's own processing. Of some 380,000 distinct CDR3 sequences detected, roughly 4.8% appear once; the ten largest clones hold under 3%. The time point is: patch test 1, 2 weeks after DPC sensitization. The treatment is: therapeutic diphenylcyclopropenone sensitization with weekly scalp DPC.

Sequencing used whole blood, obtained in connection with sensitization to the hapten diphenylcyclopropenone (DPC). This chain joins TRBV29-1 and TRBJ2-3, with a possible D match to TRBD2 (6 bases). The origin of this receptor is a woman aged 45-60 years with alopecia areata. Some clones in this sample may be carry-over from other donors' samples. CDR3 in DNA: TGCAGCGTTAACGGGGGTAGCACAGATACGCAGTATTTT. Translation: CSVNGGSTDTQYF.